This T cell receptor beta chain comes out of a study of OX40 agonist ivuxolimab in advanced cancers. Whole-study findings and limits: Clonal expansion by week 6 occurred in CD4+ and CD8+ blood T cells (at 0.1 to 3.0 mg/kg).

Libraries were prepared by immunoSEQ multiplex PCR; TCRdb keeps only in-frame clonotypes and omits some of them. This repertoire shows about 98,000 clones, around 85% found once; its top ten account for around 0.82%. CDR1 and CDR2 (germline): KGHSH, LQKENI. Trimming cost V 3 bases and J 2 bases; bases outside gene matches: 6. The CDR3 loop spans 15 amino acids. A remark on this clone: The antigen is unknown.

The rearrangement links TRBV18 to TRBJ2-7; 8 nucleotides agree with TRBD1. The sequence was obtained from an adult with an advanced solid tumor such as melanoma, head and neck, liver or kidney cancer. The specimen comprised CD4+ or CD8+ T cells sorted from blood, sampled in a trial of the OX40 agonist ivuxolimab. CDR3 in DNA: TGTGCCAGCTCACCTGGGACAGGACAACCCTACGAGCAGTACTTC. Residues: CASSPGTGQPYEQYF.